These T cell receptor beta chains were read from a single sample in a study of blood T cell repertoires in COVID-19. Here immunoSEQ multiplex PCR was the method, and the copy in TCRdb shows in-frame clones only, minus some. The sample has 200,000 to 250,000 clones; 80% are singletons. What was sequenced was peripheral blood. These receptor sequences come from a woman aged 65 to 85 with acute or convalescent COVID-19. CDR3s include the opening cysteine and the closing phenylalanine or tryptophan. A D gene is named only where the DNA matches it firmly. The size of a clone is reported for some rows only, either as once, few or many, or as a class for expanded clones.

D gene,V gene,J gene,clone size,CDR3 length,CDR3 protein,CDR3 DNA
NA,TRBV10-3,TRBJ2-5,NA,13,CAISERIGETQYF,TGTGCCATCAGTGAGAGGATCGGGGAGACCCAGTACTTC
TRBD2,TRBV11-1,TRBJ2-2,NA,15,CASSLQLADTGELFF,TGTGCCAGCAGCTTACAACTAGCGGACACCGGGGAGCTGTTTTTT
TRBD1,TRBV6-5,TRBJ1-5,NA,13,CAIDQGAHQPQHF,TGTGCCATTGACCAGGGGGCGCATCAGCCCCAGCATTTT
NA,TRBV20-1,TRBJ2-5,NA,13,CSASQGGQETQYF,TGCAGTGCTAGTCAGGGAGGACAAGAGACCCAGTACTTC
NA,TRBV5-1,TRBJ2-7,NA,15,CASSLGQGGAYEQYF,TGCGCCAGCAGCTTGGGCCAGGGGGGCGCCTACGAGCAGTACTTC
TRBD2,TRBV2,TRBJ2-5,NA,16,CASSGTGTSTQETQYF,TGTGCCAGCAGTGGGACCGGGACTAGCACCCAAGAGACCCAGTACTTC
NA,TRBV7-8,TRBJ2-7,few,15,CASSPEVLSSYEQYF,TGTGCCAGCAGCCCCGAGGTGCTTAGCTCCTACGAGCAGTACTTC
NA,TRBV27,TRBJ2-3,NA,11,CASSTSSAQYF,TGTGCCAGCAGTACATCTAGCGCGCAGTATTTT
TRBD2,TRBV14,TRBJ2-2,NA,14,CASSQSSGAGELFF,TGTGCCAGCAGCCAATCTAGCGGAGCCGGGGAGCTGTTTTTT
TRBD1,TRBV18,TRBJ1-3,NA,13,CASSSDTGDTIYF,TGTGCCAGCTCATCCGACACAGGGGACACCATATATTTT
NA,TRBV3-1/TRBV3-2,TRBJ1-5,NA,13,CASSRGEGQPQHF,TGTGCCAGCAGCCGAGGGGAGGGCCAGCCCCAGCATTTT
TRBD1,TRBV11-2,TRBJ1-4,NA,16,CASTSGTGPTNEKLFF,TGTGCCAGCACCTCCGGGACAGGACCAACTAATGAAAAACTGTTTTTT
NA,TRBV5-1,TRBJ2-7,NA,15,CASSPGTGTTYEQYF,TGCGCCAGCAGCCCGGGCACCGGGACAACCTACGAGCAGTACTTC
TRBD2,TRBV5-1,TRBJ2-1,many,16,CASSSTGTSWNNEQFF,TGCGCCAGCAGCTCCACCGGGACTAGCTGGAACAATGAGCAGTTCTTC
NA,TRBV5-5,TRBJ2-1,NA,13,CASSLHASNPQFF,TGTGCCAGCAGCTTGCATGCCAGTAACCCTCAGTTCTTC
NA,TRBV2,TRBJ1-1,NA,19,CATTPTAGVSAGRGTEAFF,TGTGCCACCACACCCACAGCTGGGGTCTCGGCGGGGAGGGGGACTGAAGCTTTCTTT
TRBD1,TRBV9,TRBJ1-2,NA,15,CASSNGYGQGSGYTF,TGTGCCAGCAGCAACGGGTACGGACAGGGAAGTGGCTACACCTTC
TRBD2,TRBV24-1,TRBJ2-3,NA,17,CATSDRTSGVGTDTQYF,TGTGCCACCAGTGATCGGACTAGCGGGGTAGGGACAGATACGCAGTATTTT
NA,TRBV28,TRBJ1-2,NA,13,CASSAGRGSGYTF,TGTGCCAGCAGCGCCGGACGGGGGAGCGGCTACACCTTC
TRBD1,TRBV2,TRBJ1-2,NA,13,CASLKDRGYGYTF,TGTGCCAGCCTGAAGGACAGGGGCTATGGCTACACCTTC
NA,TRBV18,TRBJ2-1,NA,14,CASSPHQGSNEQFF,TGTGCCAGCTCACCACATCAAGGGAGCAATGAGCAGTTCTTC
TRBD1,TRBV7-2,TRBJ2-7,NA,15,CASSLDRGETYEQYF,TGTGCCAGCAGCTTGGACAGGGGCGAGACCTACGAGCAGTACTTC
TRBD2,TRBV7-6,TRBJ2-1,many,16,CASSGALAGDGVEQFF,TGTGCCAGCAGCGGAGCTTTAGCGGGAGATGGTGTTGAGCAGTTCTTC
NA,TRBV6-5,TRBJ1-1,NA,13,CASSSGANTEAFF,TGTGCCAGCAGCTCAGGGGCGAACACTGAAGCTTTCTTT
NA,TRBV15,TRBJ1-3,NA,19,CATSRDRRRLPDSGNTIYF,TGTGCCACCAGCAGAGATAGACGCCGACTGCCGGACTCTGGAAACACCATATATTTT
NA,TRBV18,TRBJ1-5,NA,15,CASSSRTELDQPQHF,TGTGCCAGCTCAAGCCGGACAGAACTTGATCAGCCCCAGCATTTT
TRBD1,TRBV5-1,TRBJ2-3,NA,16,CASSWGTGVSTDTQYF,TGCGCCAGCAGCTGGGGAACAGGGGTTAGCACAGATACGCAGTATTTT
TRBD1,TRBV7-8,TRBJ2-7,NA,11,CASSPGGGRYF,TGTGCCAGCAGCCCAGGGGGCGGTAGGTACTTC
TRBD1,TRBV11-3,TRBJ2-7,NA,15,CASSRGTGESYEQYF,TGTGCCAGCAGCCGGGGGACAGGTGAATCCTACGAGCAGTACTTC
TRBD1,TRBV19,TRBJ2-2,few,15,CASSIAQGAIGELFF,TGTGCCAGTAGTATAGCACAGGGGGCCATCGGGGAGCTGTTTTTT
TRBD2,TRBV7-9,TRBJ2-1,NA,18,CASRKGLAGGLGNNEQFF,TGTGCCAGCAGGAAGGGACTAGCGGGAGGGCTAGGGAACAATGAGCAGTTCTTC
TRBD1,TRBV16,TRBJ1-5,few,15,CASSQSGQGGQPQHF,TGTGCCAGCAGCCAATCCGGGCAGGGGGGTCAGCCCCAGCATTTT
NA,TRBV29-1,TRBJ2-3,NA,16,CSVESVLWGQGDTQYF,TGCAGCGTTGAAAGTGTGCTATGGGGGCAGGGTGATACGCAGTATTTT
NA,TRBV19,TRBJ2-7,NA,15,CASSILVNSRGEQYF,TGTGCCAGTAGTATCTTGGTGAATTCGAGGGGGGAGCAGTACTTC
TRBD1,TRBV4-1,TRBJ2-1,NA,15,CASSQSGGSYNEQFF,TGCGCCAGCAGCCAGTCAGGGGGCTCCTACAATGAGCAGTTCTTC
TRBD1,TRBV5-1,TRBJ1-2,NA,13,CASSGTGGDGYTF,TGCGCCAGCAGCGGGACAGGGGGAGATGGCTACACCTTC
NA,TRBV30,TRBJ1-5,once,13,CAWSQTRDQPQHF,TGTGCCTGGAGTCAAACCAGGGATCAGCCCCAGCATTTT
NA,TRBV24-1,TRBJ2-3,NA,15,CATSDPGQGTDTQYF,TGTGCCACCAGTGATCCTGGCCAGGGCACAGATACGCAGTATTTT
NA,TRBV29-1,TRBJ1-4,NA,13,CSVGTRGNEKLFF,TGCAGCGTTGGGACTAGGGGGAACGAAAAACTGTTTTTT
TRBD2,TRBV18,TRBJ2-1,NA,16,CASSPRGLAGKNEQFF,TGTGCCAGCTCACCCCGGGGACTAGCGGGGAAAAATGAGCAGTTCTTC
NA,TRBV5-6,TRBJ2-7,NA,13,CASSTLGQLEQYF,TGTGCCAGCAGCACCCTCGGACAGCTCGAGCAGTACTTC
TRBD1,TRBV9,TRBJ2-1,NA,15,CASSVEGALNNEQFF,TGTGCCAGCAGCGTAGAGGGGGCCCTTAACAATGAGCAGTTCTTC
NA,TRBV18,TRBJ1-5,NA,18,CASSPITGIQDSNQPQHF,TGTGCCAGCTCACCGATAACAGGGATTCAAGATAGCAATCAGCCCCAGCATTTT
NA,TRBV18,TRBJ1-2,NA,15,CASSPPDIYPYGYTF,TGTGCCAGCTCACCACCGGACATCTATCCCTATGGCTACACCTTC
TRBD2,TRBV5-1,TRBJ2-1,NA,15,CASSLVLAGEREQFF,TGCGCCAGCAGCTTGGTACTAGCGGGAGAACGAGAGCAGTTCTTC